Below are 3 T cell receptor beta chains sequenced from a single sample in a study of T cells in Graves' hyperthyroidism and ophthalmopathy. From RNA transcripts, TCR beta CDR3 regions were amplified. The TCR CDR3 first-round RT-PCR relied on the HTBI primer set. TCRdb passed the multiplex PCR reads through MiXCR, listing each CDR3 protein once. Found here are under 550,000 distinct CDR3 sequences, 20% of them singletons; the top ten hold around 50%. Sequencing was carried out using blood. All receptors come from a man in his forties with Graves' ophthalmopathy.

This clonotype came up many times. The V call is TRBV5-1, the J call TRBJ2-1; TRBD2 aligns across 10 bases. CDR3 length equals 14 residues. Germline CDR1 reads SGHRS; CDR2 reads YFSETQ. The junction had 2 bases not matched to a gene; V was cut back by 0 bases and J by 8 bases. The CDR3 loop is CASSLASGSDEQFF. The DNA for the CDR3 is TGCGCCAGCAGCTTGGCTAGCGGGAGCGATGAGCAGTTCTTC.

The V call is TRBV28, the J call TRBJ1-5, with D perhaps matching TRBD1 (6 bases). V was clipped by 5 bases and J by 1 base, with 18 bases between them. CDR1 is MDHEN, CDR2 SYDVKM, per germline. This CDR3 has 17 amino acids. The CDR3 sequence: CASSPRGRGGSNQPQHF. The CDR3 DNA reads as TGTGCCAGCAGTCCTAGAGGAAGGGGGGGGAGCAATCAGCCCCAGCATTTT.

The rearrangement uses TRBV14 and TRBJ2-1, with D perhaps matching TRBD2 (6 bases). This CDR3 is built from 16 residues. Trimming removed 0 bases from V and 1 base from J, with 10 bases in between. Germline lookup yields CDR1 SGHDN and CDR2 FVKESK. The CDR3 DNA reads TGTGCCAGCAGCCAAGATGGCGGGGTGTCCTACAATGAGCAGTTCTTC. This sequence encodes CASSQDGGVSYNEQFF.